Listed below are T cell receptor beta chains from one sample, sequenced in a study of blood T cell repertoires in COVID-19. Assay used: immunoSEQ multiplex PCR; TCRdb lists only in-frame clones, some missing. The sample consists of about 98,000 clones, around nine tenths of them appearing once. The sample consisted of peripheral blood. The receptor set was obtained from a man between 50 and 59 years old with acute or convalescent COVID-19. Each CDR3 is given with its conserved first and last residue. D genes are given only for firm matches. Clone size is stated in some rows and not others, as once, few, many or a class when expanded.

V gene	J gene	D gene	clone size	CDR3 protein	CDR3 DNA
TRBV4-2	TRBJ2-1	TRBD2	few	CASSQVGLAGYNEQFF	TGTGCCAGCAGCCAAGTAGGACTAGCGGGATACAATGAGCAGTTCTTC
TRBV10-1	TRBJ2-3	TRBD2	.	CASSSSGTSTDTQYF	TGCGCCAGCAGTTCTAGCGGAACTAGCACAGATACGCAGTATTTT
TRBV5-1	TRBJ2-1	.	.	CASSLESGGSGNEQFF	TGCGCCAGCAGCTTGGAATCGGGCGGGTCTGGGAATGAGCAGTTCTTC
TRBV7-9	TRBJ2-3	.	.	CASSLAASNSGDTQYF	TGTGCCAGCAGCTTAGCAGCTAGCAATTCCGGAGATACGCAGTATTTT
TRBV6-1	TRBJ2-7	TRBD1	once	CASSEGTGGSYEQYF	TGTGCCAGCAGTGAAGGGACAGGGGGTTCCTACGAGCAGTACTTC
TRBV25-1	TRBJ1-1	.	.	CASSAGLGNTEAFF	TGTGCCAGCAGTGCAGGGTTGGGGAACACTGAAGCTTTCTTT
TRBV7-9	TRBJ1-1	TRBD1	few	CASRPNRGRTTEAFF	TGTGCCAGCAGACCAAACAGGGGGCGTACCACTGAAGCTTTCTTT
TRBV27	TRBJ2-2	TRBD1	.	CASSAQGRELFF	TGTGCCAGCAGTGCACAGGGGAGGGAGCTGTTTTTT
TRBV5-1	TRBJ1-1	TRBD1	.	CASSSQGTTEAFF	TGCGCCAGCAGTTCACAGGGGACCACTGAAGCTTTCTTT
TRBV3-1/TRBV3-2	TRBJ2-1	TRBD2	.	CASSRPGLAAANEQFF	TGTGCCAGCAGCCGGCCAGGACTAGCGGCAGCGAATGAGCAGTTCTTC
TRBV19	TRBJ2-2	TRBD1	.	CASILRQGAGELFF	TGTGCCAGTATTTTGAGACAGGGGGCCGGGGAGCTGTTTTTT
TRBV5-4	TRBJ1-6	TRBD1	.	CASSLRTGEYSTLHF	TGTGCCAGCAGCTTGCGGACAGGGGAGTACTCAACCCTCCACTTT
TRBV19	TRBJ2-1	TRBD2	.	CASIQTSGELYNEQFF	TGTGCCAGTATTCAAACTAGCGGGGAACTATACAATGAGCAGTTCTTC
TRBV15	TRBJ1-2	TRBD1	.	CATSAHPGTGQGYGYTF	TGTGCCACCTCTGCTCACCCGGGGACAGGGCAAGGCTATGGCTACACCTTC
TRBV6-1	TRBJ2-1	TRBD2	.	CASSERLAGGRQFF	TGTGCCAGCAGTGAAAGGTTAGCGGGAGGGCGACAGTTCTTC
TRBV2	TRBJ2-1	TRBD2	.	CASSDIPSGRGLEQFF	TGTGCCAGCAGTGATATCCCTAGCGGGAGGGGGTTAGAGCAGTTCTTC
TRBV10-3	TRBJ2-7	TRBD2	.	CAIRGSGSQSYEQYF	TGTGCCATCAGAGGTAGCGGGAGCCAATCTTACGAGCAGTACTTC
TRBV18	TRBJ2-1	TRBD2	.	CASSSLPSGSGNEQFF	TGTGCCAGCTCATCTCTTCCCAGCGGGAGCGGTAATGAGCAGTTCTTC
TRBV6-6	TRBJ1-2	TRBD1	.	CASRGQGTGGAYGYTF	TGTGCCAGCAGGGGCCAGGGGACAGGGGGCGCCTATGGCTACACCTTC
TRBV5-5	TRBJ1-5	.	.	CASSFLAGSQPQHF	TGTGCCAGCAGTTTTCTCGCCGGGAGTCAGCCCCAGCATTTT
TRBV6-1	TRBJ2-7	TRBD1	.	CASSDPQGELGKQYF	TGTGCCAGCAGTGATCCTCAGGGGGAGTTGGGTAAGCAGTACTTC
TRBV5-4	TRBJ1-1	.	.	CASSLQGRNTEAFF	TGTGCCAGCAGCTTACAGGGTAGGAACACTGAAGCTTTCTTT
TRBV11-2	TRBJ2-5	.	.	CASSSLQGSQTQYF	TGTGCCAGCAGCTCACTACAGGGTTCGCAGACCCAGTACTTC
TRBV19	TRBJ1-6	TRBD1	.	CASTFPGTGNSPLHF	TGTGCCAGTACCTTTCCTGGGACAGGGAATTCACCCCTCCACTTT
TRBV10-1	TRBJ2-7	TRBD1	once	CASSVGTGGLGEQYF	TGCGCCAGCAGTGTGGGGACAGGAGGCCTCGGGGAGCAGTACTTC
TRBV19	TRBJ1-4	TRBD1	.	CASLGDRDEKLFF	TGTGCCAGTCTCGGGGACAGGGACGAAAAACTGTTTTTT
TRBV27	TRBJ1-1	.	.	CASRLRGANTEAFF	TGTGCCAGCAGACTCAGGGGAGCTAACACTGAAGCTTTCTTT
TRBV3-1/TRBV3-2	TRBJ2-3	.	.	CASSPIVGLGTDTQYF	TGTGCCAGCAGCCCGATCGTGGGCCTGGGCACAGATACGCAGTATTTT
TRBV6-5	TRBJ2-5	TRBD2	many	CASSYESGGGQETQYF	TGTGCCAGCAGTTACGAAAGCGGGGGGGGCCAAGAGACCCAGTACTTC
TRBV3-1/TRBV3-2	TRBJ1-6	TRBD1	.	CASSANGQGNSPLHF	TGTGCCAGCAGCGCAAATGGACAGGGAAATTCACCCCTCCACTTT
TRBV3-1/TRBV3-2	TRBJ1-2	.	.	CASSQDGARYGYTF	TGTGCCAGCAGCCAAGATGGGGCTCGATATGGCTACACCTTC
TRBV9	TRBJ1-2	.	.	CASSVGERDQRSYTF	TGTGCCAGCAGCGTAGGGGAGAGGGATCAGAGGAGCTACACCTTC
TRBV9	TRBJ1-1	TRBD1	.	CASSLSGGMNTEAFF	TGTGCCAGCAGCTTGTCAGGGGGGATGAACACTGAAGCTTTCTTT
TRBV2	TRBJ1-6	.	.	CASKSSYNSPLHF	TGTGCCAGCAAGAGTTCCTATAATTCACCCCTCCACTTT
TRBV29-1	TRBJ1-3	.	.	CSVIYNSGNTIYF	TGCAGCGTTATTTACAACTCTGGAAACACCATATATTTT
TRBV7-6	TRBJ2-7	TRBD1	.	CASSLEGQGSITYEQYF	TGTGCCAGCAGCTTAGAGGGACAGGGTTCTATAACCTACGAGCAGTACTTC
TRBV2	TRBJ2-3	TRBD2	.	CASSESSGSIDTQYF	TGTGCCAGCAGTGAGTCTAGCGGGAGTATAGATACGCAGTATTTT